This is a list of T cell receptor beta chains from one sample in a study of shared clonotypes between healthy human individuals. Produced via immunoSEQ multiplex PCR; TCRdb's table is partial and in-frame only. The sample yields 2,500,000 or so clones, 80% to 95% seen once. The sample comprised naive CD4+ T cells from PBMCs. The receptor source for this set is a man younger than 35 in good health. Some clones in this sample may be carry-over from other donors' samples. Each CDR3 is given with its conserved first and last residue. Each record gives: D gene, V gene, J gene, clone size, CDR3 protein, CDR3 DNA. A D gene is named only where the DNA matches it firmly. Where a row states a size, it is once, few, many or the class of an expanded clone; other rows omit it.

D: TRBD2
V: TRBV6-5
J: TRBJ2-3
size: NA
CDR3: CASSTRGRAADTQYF
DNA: TGTGCCAGCAGCACTCGCGGGAGGGCGGCAGATACGCAGTATTTT

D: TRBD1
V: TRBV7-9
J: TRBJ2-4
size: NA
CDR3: CASSSRGRGPHF
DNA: TGTGCCAGCAGCTCGAGGGGGCGCGGCCCCCACTTC

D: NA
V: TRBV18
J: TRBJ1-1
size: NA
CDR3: CASSPPSLNTEAFF
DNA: TGTGCCAGCTCACCACCCAGCTTGAACACTGAAGCTTTCTTT

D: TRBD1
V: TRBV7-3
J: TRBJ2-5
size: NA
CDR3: CASSLGDREETQYF
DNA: TGTGCCAGCAGCTTAGGGGACAGGGAAGAGACCCAGTACTTC

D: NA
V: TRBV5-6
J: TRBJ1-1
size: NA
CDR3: CASSFNRKNTEAFF
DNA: TGTGCCAGCAGCTTCAACAGGAAGAACACTGAAGCTTTCTTT

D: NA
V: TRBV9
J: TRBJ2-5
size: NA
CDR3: CASSRGRETQYF
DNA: TGTGCCAGCAGTCGCGGGCGAGAGACCCAGTACTTC

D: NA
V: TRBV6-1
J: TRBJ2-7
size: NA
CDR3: CASSEAGGFEQYF
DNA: TGTGCCAGCAGTGAAGCCGGAGGGTTCGAGCAGTACTTC

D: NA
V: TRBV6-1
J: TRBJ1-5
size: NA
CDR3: CASSEFFSGPQHF
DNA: TGTGCCAGCAGTGAATTCTTTTCGGGGCCCCAGCATTTT

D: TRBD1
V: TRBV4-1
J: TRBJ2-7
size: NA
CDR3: CASSPSGGQGRYEQYF
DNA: TGCGCCAGCAGCCCAAGCGGTGGACAGGGGAGGTACGAGCAGTACTTC

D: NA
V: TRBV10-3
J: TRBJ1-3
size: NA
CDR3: CAIRATPGGDGNTIYF
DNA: TGTGCCATCAGAGCCACCCCCGGGGGGGATGGAAACACCATATATTTT

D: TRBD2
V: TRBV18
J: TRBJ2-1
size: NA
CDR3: CASSPGLDNEQFF
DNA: TGTGCCAGCTCACCGGGACTAGACAATGAGCAGTTCTTC

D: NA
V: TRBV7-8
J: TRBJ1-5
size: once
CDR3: CASSLAGRALGRQPQHF
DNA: TGTGCCAGCAGCTTAGCGGGCCGGGCCCTAGGGCGACAGCCCCAGCATTTT

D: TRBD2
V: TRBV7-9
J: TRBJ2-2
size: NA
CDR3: CASSLTQGGIGTGELFF
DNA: TGTGCCAGCAGCCTCACCCAGGGAGGGATTGGCACCGGGGAGCTGTTTTTT

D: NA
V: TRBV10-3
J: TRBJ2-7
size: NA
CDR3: CATLKGAEDEQYF
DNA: TGTGCCACCCTAAAGGGAGCTGAAGACGAGCAGTACTTC

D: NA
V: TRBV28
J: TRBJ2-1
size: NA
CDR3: CASSSVRSYNEQFF
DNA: TGTGCCAGCAGTTCAGTTAGGTCCTACAATGAGCAGTTCTTC

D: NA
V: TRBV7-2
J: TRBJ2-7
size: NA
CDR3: CASSLGFASDIYEQYF
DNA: TGTGCCAGCAGCTTAGGATTTGCTAGCGACATCTACGAGCAGTACTTC

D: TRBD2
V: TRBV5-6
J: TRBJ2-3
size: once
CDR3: CASSLMGGGGTDTQYF
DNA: TGTGCCAGCAGCTTGATGGGCGGGGGGGGCACAGATACGCAGTATTTT

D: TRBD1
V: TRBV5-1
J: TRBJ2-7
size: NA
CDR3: CASSPVGQVTEQYF
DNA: TGCGCCAGCAGCCCGGTCGGACAGGTTACCGAGCAGTACTTC

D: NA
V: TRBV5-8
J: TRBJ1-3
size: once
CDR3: CASSLVRGNTIYF
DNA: TGTGCCAGCAGCTTGGTTCGGGGTAACACCATATATTTT

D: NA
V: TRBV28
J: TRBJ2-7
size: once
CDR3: CASSRHGPNAYEQYF
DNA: TGTGCCAGCAGTCGGCACGGGCCCAACGCCTACGAGCAGTACTTC

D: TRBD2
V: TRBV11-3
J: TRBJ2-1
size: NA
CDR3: CASSLGTSAYNEQFF
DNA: TGTGCCAGCAGCTTAGGGACTAGCGCTTACAATGAGCAGTTCTTC

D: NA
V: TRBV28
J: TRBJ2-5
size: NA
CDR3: CASSGGGDETQYF
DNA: TGTGCCAGCAGTGGGGGCGGGGACGAGACCCAGTACTTC

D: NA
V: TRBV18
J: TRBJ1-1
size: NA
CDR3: CASSPRQGPNTEAFF
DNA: TGTGCCAGCTCACCCCGTCAGGGGCCGAACACTGAAGCTTTCTTT

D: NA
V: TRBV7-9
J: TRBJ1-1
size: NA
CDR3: CASSFVGAPGAFF
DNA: TGTGCCAGCAGCTTCGTGGGGGCCCCGGGGGCTTTCTTT

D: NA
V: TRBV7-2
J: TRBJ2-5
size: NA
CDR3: CASSPGWTQYF
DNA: TGTGCCAGCAGCCCGGGGTGGACCCAGTACTTC

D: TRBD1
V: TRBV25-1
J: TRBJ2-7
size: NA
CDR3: CASSAYAGTAYEQYF
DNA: TGTGCCAGCAGTGCTTACGCCGGGACAGCCTACGAGCAGTACTTC

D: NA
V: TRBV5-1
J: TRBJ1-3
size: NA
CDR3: CASSLQGSRGNTIYF
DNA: TGCGCCAGCAGCTTACAGGGTTCGCGTGGAAACACCATATATTTT

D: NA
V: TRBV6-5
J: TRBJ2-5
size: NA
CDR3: CASSYSLRDQETQYF
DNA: TGTGCCAGCAGTTACTCGCTCCGGGACCAAGAGACCCAGTACTTC

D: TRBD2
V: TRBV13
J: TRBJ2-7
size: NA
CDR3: CASSQGRLAGAEAYEQYF
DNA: TGTGCCAGCAGCCAGGGGAGGCTAGCGGGAGCCGAAGCCTACGAGCAGTACTTC

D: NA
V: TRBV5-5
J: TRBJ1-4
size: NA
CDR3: CASSLGVPNEKLFF
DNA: TGTGCCAGCAGCTTGGGGGTCCCTAATGAAAAACTGTTTTTT

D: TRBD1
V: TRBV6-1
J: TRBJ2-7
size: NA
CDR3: CASSNPGQGYYEQYF
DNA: TGTGCCAGCAGCAACCCGGGACAGGGGTACTACGAGCAGTACTTC

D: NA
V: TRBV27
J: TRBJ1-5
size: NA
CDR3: CASSLRLVPGGNQPQHF
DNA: TGTGCCAGCAGTTTGAGGCTCGTTCCGGGGGGAAATCAGCCCCAGCATTTT

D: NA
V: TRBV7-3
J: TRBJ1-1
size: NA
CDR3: CASSSQGSNTEAFF
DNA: TGTGCCAGCAGCTCTCAGGGATCGAACACTGAAGCTTTCTTT

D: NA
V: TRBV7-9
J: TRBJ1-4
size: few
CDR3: CASSRRTENEKLFF
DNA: TGTGCCAGCAGCAGACGGACAGAGAATGAAAAACTGTTTTTT

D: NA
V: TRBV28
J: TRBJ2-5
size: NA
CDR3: CASKISGLRETQYF
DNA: TGTGCCAGCAAAATTTCTGGACTGAGAGAGACCCAGTACTTC

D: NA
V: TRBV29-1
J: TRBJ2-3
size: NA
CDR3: CSEAGLPGTDTQYF
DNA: TGCAGTGAAGCCGGGCTCCCCGGCACAGATACGCAGTATTTT

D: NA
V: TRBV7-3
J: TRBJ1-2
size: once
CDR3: CASSPGGTKYGYTF
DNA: TGTGCCAGCAGCCCGGGGGGGACGAAATATGGCTACACCTTC

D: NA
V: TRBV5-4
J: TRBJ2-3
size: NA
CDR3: CASSPGDFLDTQYF
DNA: TGTGCCAGCAGCCCCGGGGACTTCCTGGATACGCAGTATTTT

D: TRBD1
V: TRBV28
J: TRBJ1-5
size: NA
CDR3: CASRGGGAQPQHF
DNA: TGTGCCAGCAGGGGAGGGGGCGCTCAGCCCCAGCATTTT

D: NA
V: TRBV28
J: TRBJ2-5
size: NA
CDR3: CASSSSPGRETQYF
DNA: TGTGCCAGCAGTTCAAGCCCCGGTCGGGAGACCCAGTACTTC

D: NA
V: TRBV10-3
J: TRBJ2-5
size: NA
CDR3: CASTRGGAQETQYF
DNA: TGTGCCTCCACGAGGGGGGGGGCACAAGAGACCCAGTACTTC

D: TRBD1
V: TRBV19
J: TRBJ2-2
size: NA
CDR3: CASSPGQGYGELFF
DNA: TGTGCCAGTAGTCCGGGACAGGGGTACGGGGAGCTGTTTTTT

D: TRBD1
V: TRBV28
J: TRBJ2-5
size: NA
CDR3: CASTRQGLETQYF
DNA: TGTGCCAGCACGAGACAGGGGCTCGAGACCCAGTACTTC

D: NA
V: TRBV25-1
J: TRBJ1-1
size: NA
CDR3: CASRPGNTEAFF
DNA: TGTGCCAGCAGGCCCGGAAACACTGAAGCTTTCTTT

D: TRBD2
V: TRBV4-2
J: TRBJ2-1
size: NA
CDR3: CASSREAGGRSNEQFF
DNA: TGTGCCAGCAGCCGGGAGGCGGGAGGGCGCTCCAATGAGCAGTTCTTC

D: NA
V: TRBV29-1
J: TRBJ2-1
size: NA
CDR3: CSASRRSSNSDEQFF
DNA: TGCAGCGCCTCTAGGCGGTCTAGCAATTCCGATGAGCAGTTCTTC

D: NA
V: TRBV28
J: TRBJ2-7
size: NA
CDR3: CASSLRSGPGEQYF
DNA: TGTGCCAGCAGTTTACGCTCGGGGCCCGGCGAGCAGTACTTC

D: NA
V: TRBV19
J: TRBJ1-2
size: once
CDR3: CASSIRPLDGYTF
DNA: TGTGCCAGTAGTATCCGGCCCCTTGATGGCTACACCTTC

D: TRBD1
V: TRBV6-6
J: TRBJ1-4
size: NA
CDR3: CASSVFTGATNEKLFF
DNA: TGTGCCAGCAGTGTATTTACAGGGGCAACTAATGAAAAACTGTTTTTT

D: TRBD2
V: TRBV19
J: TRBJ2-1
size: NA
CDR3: CASSIGREARNEQFF
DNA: TGTGCCAGTAGTATAGGGCGGGAGGCCCGCAATGAGCAGTTCTTC

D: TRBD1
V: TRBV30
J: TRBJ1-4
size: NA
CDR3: CAWSVTRQGGEKLFF
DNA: TGTGCCTGGAGTGTAACGAGACAAGGGGGCGAAAAACTGTTTTTT

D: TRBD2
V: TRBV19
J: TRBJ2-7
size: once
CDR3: CASSTLGGGSYEQYF
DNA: TGTGCCAGTAGTACCCTGGGCGGGGGCTCCTACGAGCAGTACTTC

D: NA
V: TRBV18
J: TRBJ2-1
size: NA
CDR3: CASSPIGGGNEQFF
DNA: TGTGCCAGCTCACCAATCGGGGGTGGGAATGAGCAGTTCTTC

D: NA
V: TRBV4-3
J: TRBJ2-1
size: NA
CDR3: CASSQENDEQFF
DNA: TGCGCCAGCAGCCAAGAAAACGATGAGCAGTTCTTC